This TCR beta chain was documented in a study of blood T cell repertoires in COVID-19. CDR1 PRHDT and CDR2 FYEKMQ come from the germline V gene (reference sequence). The CDR3 contains 19 residues. V was pared by 1 base and J by 3 bases, with 11 bases of the junction left unmatched. Sequencing used immunoSEQ multiplex PCR; TCRdb keeps in-frame clones, though not all of them. The table records some 250,000 clones, roughly 87% of them present only once. This sequence was found in a man between 60 and 75 years old who had recovered from COVID-19. The sample taken for sequencing was peripheral blood. The rearrangement uses TRBV13 and TRBJ2-3, with 12 bases fitting TRBD2. The CDR3: CASSLDVLAGGLATDTQYF. The DNA of the CDR3 is TGTGCCAGCAGCTTAGACGTACTAGCGGGGGGCCTAGCAACAGATACGCAGTATTTT.